This TCR beta chain was observed in a study of blood T cell repertoires in COVID-19. Trimming removed 0 bases from V and 3 bases from J; junction bases left unmatched: 1. Germline assignment: CDR1 SGHNT and CDR2 YYREEE (reference sequence). This CDR3 region has 14 residues. Libraries were prepared by immunoSEQ multiplex PCR; TCRdb keeps only in-frame clonotypes and omits some of them. In the table there are tens of thousands of clones, around four fifths of which are singletons. The sequenced material came from peripheral blood. This chain joins TRBV5-4 and TRBJ2-3; 7 bases match TRBD2. The sequence was obtained from a woman aged 60-75 years with acute or convalescent COVID-19. The DNA for the CDR3 is TGTGCCAGCAGCTTGGCGGGGGGTACAGATACGCAGTATTTT. Translation gives CASSLAGGTDTQYF.